One and the same sample provided the 11 T cell receptor beta chains below, sequenced in a study of T cells expressing NK-cell markers. TCRdb re-analyzed the 5' RACE reads; it lists each CDR3 protein once, without DNA. Its table lists some 390,000 distinct CDR3 sequences. Sequenced input: blood T cells: a sorted CD56 or NKG2C T cell subset, CD4+ or CD8+ T cells, or bulk PBMC T cells (not recorded which). The source is a woman aged 45-65 years in good health.

The V and J genes are TRBV12-3 or TRBV12-4 and TRBJ1-3. CDR3 size: 16 residues. CDR3 loop: CAATPHLMISGNTIYF.

This rearrangement joins TRBV12-3 or TRBV12-4 to TRBJ2-3; the D call from TCRdb, TRBD1, cannot be confirmed without DNA. This CDR3 is 13 amino acids long. The CDR3 is CASTREPLDTQYF.

This CDR3 reads CASSPGQGRETQYF. The rearrangement links TRBV7-9 to TRBJ2-5; TCRdb gives TRBD1 as the D gene, but with no DNA this cannot be confirmed. CDR1 SEHNR and CDR2 FQNEAQ come from the germline V gene (reference sequence). This CDR3 is built from 14 residues.

The V and J genes are TRBV10-3 and TRBJ2-1; TCRdb selects TRBD2, and the lack of DNA leaves this call unchecked. Germline V gene sequence: CDR1 ENHRY, CDR2 SYGVKD. The CDR3 extends over 14 amino acids. Here the CDR3 reads CAISELDLYNEQFF.

The rearrangement joins TRBV3-1 to TRBJ2-1; TCRdb designates TRBD2, a call that cannot be tested without DNA. This CDR3 region has 15 residues. Germline CDR1 and CDR2: LGHDT and YNNKEL (reference sequence). The CDR3 loop is CASSQDSGRAGSQFF.

V is TRBV6-1 and J is TRBJ2-3; checking the TCRdb D call of TRBD1 is not possible without DNA. The germline gives CDR1 MNHNS, CDR2 SASEGT. The CDR3 spans 18 residues. The CDR3: CASSDPPVIRKATDTQYF.

The chain is built from TRBV18 and TRBJ1-1. The CDR3 is 11 residues long. The V gene's germline CDR1 is KGHSH and CDR2 LQKENI. This CDR3 reads CASSPQTEAFF. Looking up the rest from reference TRBV18 and TRBJ1-1 gives the full variable domain: NAGVMQNPRHLVRRRGQEARLRCSPMKGHSHVYWYRQLPEEGLKFMVYLQKENIIDESGMPKERFSAEFPKEGPSILRIQQVVRGDSAAYFCASSPQTEAFFGQGTRLTVV.

This chain connects TRBV13 to TRBJ2-1. Germline V gene data show CDR1 as PRHDT and CDR2 as FYEKMQ (reference sequence). The CDR3 consists of 13 residues. The CDR3: CASSIGTSNEQFF.

The gene calls are TRBV5-1 and TRBJ1-6. The V gene's germline CDR1 is SGHRS and CDR2 YFSETQ. The CDR3 spans 14 residues. The CDR3 sequence is CASSSDRGYSPLHF.

The chain recombines TRBV5-4 with TRBJ2-7; TCRdb gives TRBD2 as the D gene, but with no DNA this cannot be confirmed. The germline gives CDR1 SGHNT, CDR2 YYREEE (reference sequence). This CDR3 has 14 residues. CDR3 in amino acids: CASSLSGLPYEQYF.

The rearrangement links TRBV27 to TRBJ2-1. The CDR3 extends over 12 amino acids. From germline, CDR1 is MNHEY and CDR2 SMNVEV (reference sequence). The CDR3 loop reads CASSLGYSEQFF.